The 13 T cell receptor beta chains below all came from one sample that was sequenced in a study of cytomegalovirus exposure and HLA in healthy donors. Profiled with immunoSEQ multiplex PCR; TCRdb holds only in-frame clones, not every one. The sample lists some 110,000 clones; 94% were seen once. The sequencing input was PBMCs. The receptors were sampled from a young woman in good health and CMV-seronegative.

The rearrangement links TRBV18 to TRBJ1-1, with unresolved D. The V and J ends lost 6 bases and 0 bases respectively, with 8 bases between them. CDR1 is KGHSH and CDR2 is LQKENI in the germline V gene. CDR3 length equals 13 residues. The CDR3: CASSPRVNTEAFF. The CDR3 coding sequence is TGTGCCAGCTCCCCGCGAGTGAACACTGAAGCTTTCTTT.

The chain couples TRBV9 to TRBJ2-5; TRBD1 might be the D (6 bases). The CDR3 runs 18 residues. Germline V gene data show CDR1 as SGDLS and CDR2 as YYNGEE. The V end was cut by 0 bases, the J end by 2 bases, with 20 bases between. This CDR3 reads CASSVVSSGSGEQETQYF. The CDR3 DNA follows: TGTGCCAGCAGCGTAGTCAGTTCAGGGTCAGGGGAGCAAGAGACCCAGTACTTC.

The V call is TRBV9, the J call TRBJ2-5; TRBD2 agrees at 8 bases. CDR1 is SGDLS and CDR2 is YYNGEE in the germline V gene. The CDR3 consists of 15 residues. With V trimmed by 3 bases and J by 4 bases, 8 bases remained unmatched. The CDR3 nucleotides read TGTGCCAGCAGCGATACGGGAGGGCAGGGAGAGACCCAGTACTTC. It encodes CASSDTGGQGETQYF. The entire variable domain, with the rest obtained from reference TRBV9 and TRBJ2-5, is as follows: DSGVTQTPKHLITATGQRVTLRCSPRSGDLSVYWYQQSLDQGLQFLIQYYNGEERAKGNILERFSAQQFPDLHSELNLSSLELGDSALYFCASSDTGGQGETQYFGPGTRLLVL.

The rearrangement uses TRBV13 and TRBJ2-1; 10 bases are a match to TRBD1. V gave up 5 bases and J gave up 8 bases; unmatched junction bases: 6. The germline V gene has CDR1 PRHDT and CDR2 FYEKMQ (reference sequence). The CDR3 spans 14 residues. The CDR3 coding sequence is TGTGCCAGCAGCCGGACAGGGGGTGTCTATGAGCAGTTCTTC. Protein sequence: CASSRTGGVYEQFF.

The rearrangement links TRBV27 to TRBJ2-7; 8 bases line up with TRBD1. Germline-derived CDR1 and CDR2 are MNHEY and SMNVEV (reference sequence). V shed 7 bases and J 5 bases; nucleotides not matched to a gene: 7. CDR3 length equals 13 residues. The CDR3 DNA reads as TGTGCCAGCAAGCACACAGGGGGAGACGAGCAGTACTTC. It is translated as CASKHTGGDEQYF.

Points on this clone: A junction boundary mismatches the germline segment, possibly from a read error. This chain connects TRBV4-1 to TRBJ1-1, with TRBD1 identical over 9 bases. CDR1 is MGHRA and CDR2 is YSYEKL in the germline V gene. This CDR3 region has 16 residues. In nucleotides, the CDR3 is TGCGCCAGCAGCCAATCGCCCGGGACAGGGAACCCTGAAGCTTTCTTT. This sequence encodes CASSQSPGTGNPEAFF.

The chain employs TRBV7-9 and TRBJ1-2; the D is unclear. CDR3 length equals 12 residues. Trimming shortened V by 0 bases and J by 6 bases, and 5 bases separated the two germline ends. Looked up from germline, CDR1 is SEHNR and CDR2 is FQNEAQ (reference sequence). CDR3 in amino acids: CASSLAENGYTF. In DNA form, the CDR3 reads TGTGCCAGCAGCTTAGCAGAGAATGGCTACACCTTC.

The chain recombines TRBV27 with TRBJ2-2; the D gene is possibly TRBD2 (5 bases). The CDR3 contains 13 residues. V gave up 6 bases and J gave up 4 bases, with 9 bases separating them. Germline loops: CDR1 MNHEY, CDR2 SMNVEV (reference sequence). For the CDR3, the DNA is TGTGCCAGCAGGCTAGCCCGCACCGGGGAGCTGTTTTTT. Translated, it gives CASRLARTGELFF.

The V and J genes are TRBV28 and TRBJ2-4, with D perhaps TRBD2 (6 bases). Germline V lookup: CDR1 MDHEN, CDR2 SYDVKM. The CDR3 contains 13 residues. V was cut by 5 bases and J by 6 bases, with 11 bases left in between. The CDR3: CASSTGEPNIQYF. CDR3 nucleotide sequence: TGTGCCAGCAGTACGGGAGAGCCAAACATTCAGTACTTC.

The chain links TRBV2 to TRBJ1-1; D remains ambiguous. Trimming stripped 7 bases from V and 5 bases from J, with 11 bases between. The CDR3 contains 12 residues. Germline V gene lookup returns CDR1 SNHLY and CDR2 FYNNEI. CDR3 loop: CASNLRRTEAFF. CDR3 sequence (DNA): TGTGCCAGCAACCTCCGGAGGACTGAAGCTTTCTTT.

This clone appeared once. The gene calls are TRBV6-1 and TRBJ2-5, with TRBD2 as a possible D gene (5 bases). This CDR3 has 16 amino acids. From germline, CDR1 is MNHNS and CDR2 SASEGT. Trimming took off 4 bases at V and 1 base at J, with 16 bases between the two ends. The CDR3 reads CASSAFFWERQETQYF. CDR3 DNA sequence: TGTGCCAGCAGTGCTTTTTTTTGGGAGCGCCAAGAGACCCAGTACTTC.

J is TRBJ2-1 and V is TRBV30; possibly TRBD2 for D (7 bases). Trimming removed 0 bases at V and 16 bases at J, with 16 bases between. The germline V gene encodes CDR1 GTSNPN and CDR2 SVGIG (reference sequence). The CDR3 loop spans 12 amino acids. The CDR3 sequence is CAWSVDRGTNFF. In DNA, the CDR3 is TGTGCCTGGAGTGTAGATAGGGGGACTAACTTCTTC.

V and J are TRBV4-1 and TRBJ1-5; D not certain. The germline CDR1 and CDR2 sequences are MGHRA and YSYEKL. The CDR3 runs to 14 residues. Between the trimmed V and J ends, which lost 4 bases and 1 base, there was a span of 8 bases. CDR3 residues: CASSPPRSNQPQHF. CDR3 coding DNA: TGCGCCAGCAGCCCACCCAGAAGCAATCAGCCCCAGCATTTT.